What follows describes a single T cell receptor (beta chain). No antigen is known for it. The data derive from a study of vaccination effects on CD4 cells after COVID-19. About the research overall: Sampling of a couple of convalescent patients took place 16 days and one week prior to vaccination. Study findings and constraints: Marked clonal contraction of both clone types appeared late after vaccination.

Pools of viral peptides were used by the ViraFEST assay to expand antigen-specific CD4+ T cells ahead of sequencing. The culture ran for approximately 10 days, and then CD4+ T cells were isolated. The person acquired a PCR-confirmed SARS-CoV-2 infection between March and December 2020. It was on days 3 and 7 that half the medium was replaced with IL-2 medium. Method: immunoSEQ multiplex PCR; TCRdb's copy keeps in-frame clones and lacks some. This sample has around 49,000 clones, with 75% found just once. This clonotype originated in a human donor who had a prior SARS-CoV-2 infection. The source material was CD4+ T cells from PBMCs cultured with a peptide pool, sampled before COVID-19 vaccination.

The CDR3 loop is CASSIPGWTADGREKLFF. The CDR3 DNA reads TGTGCCAGTAGTATTCCCGGCTGGACGGCGGATGGTCGGGAAAAACTGTTTTTT. The chain links TRBV19 to TRBJ1-4; no firm D call. This CDR3 is built from 18 residues. V lost 3 bases, J lost 8 bases, and 25 bases lay in between. Germline CDR1 is LNHDA and CDR2 is SQIVND (reference sequence).